The 20 T cell receptor beta chains listed next were all sequenced from one sample in a study of tumor and adjacent non-tumor tissue in lung cancer. No cell sorting was done before RNA was extracted from the tissue. A modified ARM-PCR protocol with three rounds of nested PCR amplified TCRbeta. TCRdb independently ran MiXCR on the multiplex PCR reads; one entry per CDR3 protein. The sample shows about 93,000 distinct CDR3 sequences, less than 75% of them seen only once. Sequencing was done on a sample of lung tumor tissue. Receptors originate from a man in his sixties with non-small cell lung cancer.

This clonotype was counted at least ten times. The chain links TRBV20-1 to TRBJ2-1, with D hard to call. V lost 1 base and J lost 4, with 11 bases in between. The CDR3 has 14 residues. Germline assignment: CDR1 DFQATT and CDR2 SNEGSKA (reference sequence). The CDR3 loop reads CSARVAASYNEQFF. CDR3 coding DNA: TGCAGTGCTAGAGTGGCAGCATCTTACAATGAGCAGTTCTTC.

The chain joins TRBV29-1 to TRBJ2-3, with a weak D call TRBD1 (6 bases). Germline V CDR1 and CDR2: SQVTM, ANQGSEA. The V gene lost 7 bases and the J gene lost 4 bases, with 21 bases spanning the gap. The CDR3 loop spans 15 amino acids. CDR3 coding DNA: TGCAGCGCTGAGTCTGGGACAAGGTCCTCAGATACGCAGTATTTT. This gives the protein CSAESGTRSSDTQYF.

A remark on this clonotype: This clone may be a read error of a much larger clone one base away. The chain uses TRBV28 and TRBJ1-6; D remains unclear. The germline CDR1 and CDR2 sequences are MDHEN and SYDVKM. The V end was cut by 5 bases, the J end by 3 bases, with 11 bases between. This CDR3 is 15 amino acids long. The CDR3 region has the DNA TGTGCCAGCAGTACTGGACCGTTCTATAATTCACCCCTCCACTTT. It specifies CASSTGPFYNSPLHF. The full variable domain, in which reference TRBV28 and TRBJ1-6 provide the parts outside the CDR3, is DVKVTQSSRYLVKRTGEKVFLECVQDMDHENMFWYRQDPGLGLRLIYFSYDVKMKEKGDIPEGYSVSREKKERFSLILESASTNQTSMYLCASSTGPFYNSPLHFGNGTRLTVT.

Points on this clonotype: It is likely a read error, because the conserved phenylalanine at the end of the CDR3 is missing. The rearrangement joins TRBV28 to TRBJ2-6; perhaps D is TRBD1 or TRBD2 (6 bases each). Germline loops: CDR1 MDHEN, CDR2 SYDVKM. V lost 9 bases and J lost 3, with 18 bases in between. This CDR3 has 16 amino acids. Here the CDR3 reads CASFSQGGLGANVLTL. In nucleotides, the CDR3 is TGTGCCAGTTTTTCCCAAGGGGGGCTTGGGGCCAACGTCCTGACTTTA.

Concerning this clonotype itself: Since the CDR3 does not end with the conserved phenylalanine or tryptophan, this likely comes from a read error. The chain has TRBV11-2 and TRBJ2-5; 10 nucleotides line up with TRBD1. This CDR3 is 15 amino acids long. CDR1 is SGHAT and CDR2 is FQNNGV in the germline V gene. CDR3 protein: CVSSFGQGGFETQYI. In nucleotides, the CDR3 is TGTGTCAGCAGCTTCGGACAGGGGGGATTCGAGACCCAGTACATC.

This chain uses TRBV11-3 with TRBJ2-3, with a tentative D call TRBD2 (5 bases). CDR1 SGHNT and CDR2 YENEEA come from the germline V gene. The ends were cut back, 1 base at V and 0 bases at J, with 11 bases in the middle. This CDR3 contains 16 residues. The CDR3 DNA is TGTGCCAGCAGCTTAGGGAGCGGAGTGAGCACAGATACGCAGTATTTT. This sequence encodes CASSLGSGVSTDTQYF. Complete variable domain (other parts from reference TRBV11-3 and TRBJ2-3): EAGVVQSPRYKIIEKKQPVAFWCNPISGHNTLYWYLQNLGQGPELLIRYENEEAVDDSQLPKDRFSAERLKGVDSTLKIQPAELGDSAVYLCASSLGSGVSTDTQYFGPGTRLTVL.

Of note for this clonotype: One end of the junction fails to match germline, which may point to a read error. The genes are TRBV11-1 and TRBJ2-7; D ambiguous. CDR3 size: 14 residues. From germline, CDR1 is SGHAT and CDR2 FQDESV (reference sequence). The CDR3 DNA follows: TGTGCCAGCAGCTTTCCCGGCGGCGTCTACGAGCTGTGCTTC. Amino acids: CASSFPGGVYELCF.

The chain recombines TRBV28 with TRBJ2-7; D is undetermined. The CDR3 is made up of 12 amino acids. V was trimmed by 7 bases and J by 2 bases, leaving 9 bases between them. The germline V gene has CDR1 MDHEN and CDR2 SYDVKM. CDR3 in amino acids: CASTEDPYEQYF. Here the CDR3 DNA reads TGTGCCAGCACTGAGGACCCCTACGAGCAGTACTTC.

The chain carries TRBV6-1 and TRBJ2-3; 9 bases align to TRBD1. The V segment lost 4 bases and the J segment 7 bases; nucleotides outside the gene matches: 9. The CDR3 consists of 15 residues. From germline, CDR1 is MNHNS and CDR2 SASEGT. As DNA, the CDR3 is TGTGCCAGCAGTGGCTGGGACAGGGTGCCAAATACGCAGTATTTT. It yields the protein CASSGWDRVPNTQYF.

With respect to this clonotype: Relative to the germline gene, one junction end is altered; a read error may explain this. The chain has TRBV5-5 and TRBJ2-7, with TRBD2 matching 9 bases. This CDR3 region has 16 residues. Germline CDR1 reads SGHKS; CDR2 reads YYEKEE (reference sequence). CDR3 region: CVSSSTISGSLYEQYF. The CDR3, as DNA: TGTGTCAGCAGCTCTACCATTAGCGGGAGCCTCTACGAGCAGTATTTC. The entire variable domain, with the rest obtained from reference TRBV5-5 and TRBJ2-7, is as follows: DAGVTQSPTHLIKTRGQQVTLRCSPISGHKSVSWYQQVLGQGPQFIFQYYEKEERGRGNFPDRFSARQFPNYSSELNVNALLLGDSALYLCVSSSTISGSLYEQYFGPGTRLTVT.

This clonotype was seen repeatedly, ten times or more. V usage is TRBV20-1 and J usage is TRBJ2-7, with D maybe TRBD2 (6 bases). V lost 5 bases to trimming and J lost 6 bases, with 17 bases between them. CDR1 DFQATT and CDR2 SNEGSKA come from the germline V gene (reference sequence). CDR3 length equals 13 residues. The CDR3 coding sequence is TGCAGTGCTGGTGGGAGGCAGGGCGCCGAGCAGTACTTC. It encodes CSAGGRQGAEQYF.

As for this clonotype: A read error may be the cause here, since a much bigger clone is one base away. The genes are TRBV7-9 and TRBJ2-7; tentatively, D is TRBD2 (6 bases). The CDR3 runs to 14 residues. The germline CDR1 and CDR2 sequences are SEHNR and FQNEAQ (reference sequence). The CDR3 reads CASSGGAGRYDQYF. Written as DNA, the CDR3 is TGTGCCAGCAGCGGGGGAGCGGGTCGCTACGATCAGTACTTC.

For this clonotype: Its ends do not fully match the called genes, so a read error is possible. The CDR3 loop is CSARVAGGGETQHF. The CDR3 bases are TGCAGTGCTAGAGTAGCGGGAGGGGGAGAGACCCAGCACTTC. This chain links TRBV20-1 with TRBJ2-5; 11 bases fit TRBD2. CDR3 length: 14 residues. Germline loops: CDR1 DFQATT, CDR2 SNEGSKA (reference sequence).

Details on this clonotype: A much larger clone sits a single nucleotide away, making a read error possible. The chain couples TRBV13 to TRBJ2-7; 7 nucleotides line up with TRBD1. The CDR3 sequence is 16 residues long. Germline CDR1 and CDR2: PRHDT and FYEKMQ (reference sequence). CDR3 in DNA: TGTGCCAGCAGCCTAGGCATCTGTACAGGGGCCTACGAGCAGTACTTC. This gives the protein CASSLGICTGAYEQYF. Full variable domain (missing parts from reference TRBV13 and TRBJ2-7): AAGVIQSPRHLIKEKRETATLKCYPIPRHDTVYWYQQGPGQDPQFLISFYEKMQSDKGSIPDRFSAQQFSDYHSELNMSSLELGDSALYFCASSLGICTGAYEQYFGPGTRLTVT.

This clonotype was detected once. This may be a read error, as it is one base from a much larger clone. The chain has TRBV20-1 and TRBJ2-1; maybe TRBD2 (6 bases). The CDR3 is made up of 13 amino acids. Germline loops: CDR1 DFQATT, CDR2 SNEGSKA (reference sequence). DNA for the CDR3: TGCAGTCCTAGAGAGGACTATTACAATGAGCAGTTCTTC. It specifies CSPREDYYNEQFF.

The CDR3 loop reads CASSSTTGLVKTQYF. The DNA for the CDR3 is TGTGCCAGCAGTTCAACGACAGGGCTTGTGAAGACCCAGTACTTC. The chain has TRBV12-3 or TRBV12-4 and TRBJ2-5, with TRBD1 matching over 7 bases. Losses at the gene ends were 4 bases for V and 6 bases for J; bases not matched to a gene: 11. The CDR3 spans 15 residues.

With respect to this clonotype: Possible read error: a much larger clone is one base away. The V call is TRBV6-1, the J call TRBJ2-2, with a tentative D call TRBD2 (5 bases). The CDR3 has 14 amino acids. CDR1 is MNHNS, CDR2 SASEGT, per germline. CDR3 sequence reads: CASSPVWGTGEMFF. The CDR3 DNA reads TGTGCCAGCAGCCCGGTGTGGGGAACCGGGGAGATGTTTTTT.

This clonotype was observed once. Germline and junction disagree at one end, which may indicate a read error. The chain uses TRBV10-3 and TRBJ1-2, with 10 positions matching TRBD1. Germline V lookup: CDR1 ENHRY, CDR2 SYGVKD. The CDR3 totals 14 residues. CDR3 protein: CTIRPGQGPYGYTF. The CDR3 region has the DNA TGTACCATCAGACCGGGACAGGGGCCCTATGGTTACACCTTC.

V gene TRBV6-5 combines with J gene TRBJ2-3; no firm D call. Trimming removed 9 bases from V and 0 bases from J, with 13 bases in between. The CDR3 consists of 14 residues. The germline CDR1 and CDR2 sequences are MNHEY and SVGAGI. DNA of the CDR3: TGTGCCAGTGGCTTGCTGGGAAGCACAGATACGCAGTATTTT. The encoded protein is CASGLLGSTDTQYF.

This chain uses TRBV4-1 with TRBJ2-1; TRBD1 might be the D (5 bases). Trimming took 6 bases from V and 7 from J, leaving 19 bases between them. The V gene's germline CDR1 is MGHRA and CDR2 YSYEKL. The length of the CDR3 is 15 residues. CDR3 sequence reads: CASSQWGEHANEQFF. The CDR3 DNA is TGCGCCAGCAGTCAATGGGGCGAACATGCAAATGAGCAGTTCTTC.